Described below is a single T cell receptor beta chain sequence and its context. What it binds is not known. The data were produced by immunoSEQ multiplex PCR, yet TCRdb's version contains in-frame clones alone and is incomplete. The sample includes around 4,100 clones, more than 75% of them seen just once. The data stem from a study of immune evolution from preneoplasia to lung adenocarcinoma. Findings and caveats of the study: Top clone frequencies peaked in normal lung, apparently declining through invasive adenocarcinoma. Compared with EGFR-mutant or double wild-type lesions, KRAS-mutant nodules were more clonal.

The CDR3 is 13 amino acids. Germline V gene data show CDR1 as SQVTM and CDR2 as ANQGSEA. Unmatched junction bases numbered 12, after V lost 7 bases and J lost 7 bases. Sequencing was done on a sample of FFPE minimally invasive lung adenocarcinoma tissue. The V call is TRBV29-1, the J call TRBJ2-7; 8 nucleotides agree with TRBD1. The receptor was derived from a donor older than 65 with lung adenocarcinoma. DNA for the CDR3: TGCAGCGCGCTACTAGACAGGGGTGGGGAGCAGTACTTC. This gives the protein CSALLDRGGEQYF.